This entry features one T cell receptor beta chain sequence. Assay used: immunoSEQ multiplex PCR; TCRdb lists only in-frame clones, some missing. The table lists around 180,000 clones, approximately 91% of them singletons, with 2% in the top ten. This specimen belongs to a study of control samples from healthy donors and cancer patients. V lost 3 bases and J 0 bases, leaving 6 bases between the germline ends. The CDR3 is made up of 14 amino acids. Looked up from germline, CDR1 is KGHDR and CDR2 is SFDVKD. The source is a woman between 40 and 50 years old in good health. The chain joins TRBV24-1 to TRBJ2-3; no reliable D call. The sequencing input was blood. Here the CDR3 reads CATSDERSTDTQYF. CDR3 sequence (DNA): TGTGCCACCAGTGATGAAAGAAGCACAGATACGCAGTATTTT.